A selection of T cell receptor beta chains follows, all from one sample in a study of T cells in Graves' hyperthyroidism and ophthalmopathy. In TCRdb, the multiplex PCR reads were re-called with MiXCR into one record per CDR3 protein. The sample has hundreds of thousands of distinct CDR3 sequences, 16% seen once. The sequenced sample was blood. The receptors derive from a woman aged 18 to 35 with Graves' hyperthyroidism. Each CDR3 is given with its conserved first and last residue. D genes are given only for firm matches. Some rows mark clone size as missing; the rest say once, few, many or name a class of expanded clone.

clone_size: many; j_call: TRBJ1-5; d_call: -; v_call: TRBV20-1; cdr3_aa: CSAPVLGQPQHF; cdr3_nt: TGCAGTGCCCCAGTGTTGGGTCAGCCCCAGCATTTT
clone_size: many; j_call: TRBJ2-3; d_call: -; v_call: TRBV7-9; cdr3_aa: CALLRRGTDTQYF; cdr3_nt: TGTGCCCTCCTACGGCGGGGAACAGATACGCAGTATTTT
clone_size: many; j_call: TRBJ2-4; d_call: -; v_call: TRBV20-1; cdr3_aa: CSASPLGGGDIQYF; cdr3_nt: TGCAGTGCTTCACCTCTAGGGGGGGGAGACATTCAGTACTTC
clone_size: many; j_call: TRBJ2-3; d_call: TRBD2; v_call: TRBV28; cdr3_aa: CASSTWTSGSTDTQYF; cdr3_nt: TGTGCCAGCAGTACCTGGACTAGCGGGTCCACAGATACGCAGTATTTT
clone_size: -; j_call: TRBJ1-6; d_call: -; v_call: TRBV3-1; cdr3_aa: CASSQDPGMNSPLHF; cdr3_nt: TGTGCCAGCAGCCAAGATCCGGGAATGAATTCACCCCTCCACTTT
clone_size: many; j_call: TRBJ2-1; d_call: -; v_call: TRBV6-1; cdr3_aa: CASSSLYNEQFF; cdr3_nt: TGTGCCAGCAGTTCCCTTTACAATGAGCAGTTCTTC
clone_size: -; j_call: TRBJ2-2; d_call: -; v_call: TRBV15; cdr3_aa: CATSSRVLNTGELFF; cdr3_nt: TGTGCCACCAGCAGTCGGGTGTTAAACACCGGGGAGCTGTTTTTT
clone_size: many; j_call: TRBJ1-1; d_call: -; v_call: TRBV20-1; cdr3_aa: CSASSEGVGSEAFF; cdr3_nt: TGCAGTGCTAGTAGCGAAGGGGTGGGTTCTGAAGCTTTCTTT
clone_size: many; j_call: TRBJ1-5; d_call: -; v_call: TRBV7-8; cdr3_aa: CASSARLGAAYQPQHF; cdr3_nt: TGTGCCAGCAGCGCCCGTCTGGGGGCAGCGTATCAGCCCCAGCATTTT
clone_size: few; j_call: TRBJ2-1; d_call: -; v_call: TRBV4-1; cdr3_aa: CASSQEPGRNEQFF; cdr3_nt: TGCGCCAGCAGCCAAGAGCCAGGGAGAAATGAGCAGTTCTTC
clone_size: many; j_call: TRBJ2-5; d_call: -; v_call: TRBV5-1; cdr3_aa: CASSLQLRGQETQYF; cdr3_nt: TGCGCCAGCAGCTTACAGTTGCGGGGCCAAGAGACCCAGTACTTC
clone_size: many; j_call: TRBJ2-7; d_call: -; v_call: TRBV2; cdr3_aa: CASRQVTAEQYF; cdr3_nt: TGTGCCAGCCGACAAGTCACTGCCGAGCAGTACTTC
clone_size: few; j_call: TRBJ2-1; d_call: TRBD2; v_call: TRBV7-9; cdr3_aa: CASSLQSGRIGNEQFF; cdr3_nt: TGTGCCAGCAGCTTACAGTCCGGGAGGATAGGTAATGAGCAGTTCTTC
clone_size: many; j_call: TRBJ2-1; d_call: -; v_call: TRBV2; cdr3_aa: CASVERSSYNEQFF; cdr3_nt: TGTGCCAGCGTTGAGCGGAGCTCCTACAATGAGCAGTTCTTC
clone_size: few; j_call: TRBJ2-5; d_call: -; v_call: TRBV4-3; cdr3_aa: CASSQGGYQETQYF; cdr3_nt: TGCGCCAGCAGCCAAGGTGGATACCAAGAGACCCAGTACTTC
clone_size: -; j_call: TRBJ2-2; d_call: -; v_call: TRBV5-1; cdr3_aa: CASSLGAGSRITGELFF; cdr3_nt: TGCGCCAGCAGCCTGGGGGCAGGGAGTAGAATCACCGGGGAGCTGTTTTTT
clone_size: -; j_call: TRBJ2-1; d_call: -; v_call: TRBV19; cdr3_aa: CASSITPRHNEQFF; cdr3_nt: TGTGCCAGTAGTATAACCCCCCGCCACAATGAGCAGTTCTTC
clone_size: few; j_call: TRBJ2-5; d_call: -; v_call: TRBV9; cdr3_aa: CASSVEGLQETQYF; cdr3_nt: TGTGCCAGCAGCGTAGAGGGGCTACAAGAGACCCAGTACTTC
clone_size: -; j_call: TRBJ1-1; d_call: -; v_call: TRBV5-1; cdr3_aa: CASSFGQLNTEAFF; cdr3_nt: TGCGCCAGCAGCTTTGGGCAGCTCAACACTGAAGCTTTCTTT
clone_size: few; j_call: TRBJ2-7; d_call: -; v_call: TRBV20-1; cdr3_aa: CSARGSSYEQYF; cdr3_nt: TGCAGTGCTAGAGGTAGCTCCTACGAGCAGTACTTC
clone_size: many; j_call: TRBJ1-2; d_call: -; v_call: TRBV7-9; cdr3_aa: CASSLDGGESYGYTF; cdr3_nt: TGTGCCAGCAGCTTAGACGGGGGCGAGAGCTATGGCTACACCTTC
clone_size: -; j_call: TRBJ2-5; d_call: TRBD2; v_call: TRBV12-3/TRBV12-4; cdr3_aa: CASSLFFGGGFQETQYF; cdr3_nt: TGTGCCAGCAGTTTATTCTTCGGCGGGGGGTTCCAAGAGACCCAGTACTTC
clone_size: few; j_call: TRBJ2-1; d_call: TRBD2; v_call: TRBV7-9; cdr3_aa: CASSPGVSGGAREQFF; cdr3_nt: TGTGCCAGCAGCCCCGGGGTTAGCGGGGGGGCTAGGGAGCAGTTCTTC
clone_size: -; j_call: TRBJ2-3; d_call: -; v_call: TRBV27; cdr3_aa: CASSLSRIGGRTDTQYF; cdr3_nt: TGTGCCAGCAGTTTATCACGTATCGGCGGACGCACAGATACGCAGTATTTT
clone_size: many; j_call: TRBJ1-1; d_call: TRBD1; v_call: TRBV20-1; cdr3_aa: CSARDPGQGGTEAFF; cdr3_nt: TGCAGTGCTAGAGATCCGGGACAGGGAGGAACTGAAGCTTTCTTT
clone_size: once; j_call: TRBJ1-1; d_call: -; v_call: TRBV5-1; cdr3_aa: CASSLGIGMNTEAFF; cdr3_nt: TGCGCCAGCAGCTTGGGTATAGGGATGAACACTGAAGCTTTCTTT